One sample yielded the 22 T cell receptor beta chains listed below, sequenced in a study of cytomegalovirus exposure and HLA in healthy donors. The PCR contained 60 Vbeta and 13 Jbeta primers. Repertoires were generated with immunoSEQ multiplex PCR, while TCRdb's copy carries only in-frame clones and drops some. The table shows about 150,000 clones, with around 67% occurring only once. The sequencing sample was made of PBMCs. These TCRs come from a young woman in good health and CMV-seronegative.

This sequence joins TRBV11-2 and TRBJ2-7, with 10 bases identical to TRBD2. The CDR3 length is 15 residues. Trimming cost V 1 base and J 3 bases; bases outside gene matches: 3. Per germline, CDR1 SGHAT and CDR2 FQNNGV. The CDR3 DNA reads TGTGCCAGCAGCTTAGGTCCTAGCGGGAGCTACGAGCAGTACGTC. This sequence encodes CASSLGPSGSYEQYV.

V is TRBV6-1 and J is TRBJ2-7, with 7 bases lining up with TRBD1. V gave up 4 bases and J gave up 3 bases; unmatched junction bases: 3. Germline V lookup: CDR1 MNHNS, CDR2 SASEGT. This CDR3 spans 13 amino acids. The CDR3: CASSAGTVYEQYV. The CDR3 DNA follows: TGTGCCAGCAGTGCCGGGACAGTCTACGAGCAGTACGTC.

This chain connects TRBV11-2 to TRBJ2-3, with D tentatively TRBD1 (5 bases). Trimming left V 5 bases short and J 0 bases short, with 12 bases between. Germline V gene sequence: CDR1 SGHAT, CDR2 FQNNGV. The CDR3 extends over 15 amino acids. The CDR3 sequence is CASSPGHLSTDTQYF. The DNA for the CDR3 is TGTGCCAGCAGCCCTGGACACCTTAGCACAGATACGCAGTATTTT.

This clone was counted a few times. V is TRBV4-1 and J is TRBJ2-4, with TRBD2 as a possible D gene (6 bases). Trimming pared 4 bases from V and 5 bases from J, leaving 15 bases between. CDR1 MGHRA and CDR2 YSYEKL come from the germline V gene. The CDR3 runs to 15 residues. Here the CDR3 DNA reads TGCGCCAGCAGCCCATGGGGGGAGAGTGAAAACATTCAGTACTTC. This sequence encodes CASSPWGESENIQYF.

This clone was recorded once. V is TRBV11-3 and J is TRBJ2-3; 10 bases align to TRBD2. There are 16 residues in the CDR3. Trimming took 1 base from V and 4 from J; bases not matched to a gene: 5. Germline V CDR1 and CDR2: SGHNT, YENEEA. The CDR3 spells CASSLASGRAADTQYF. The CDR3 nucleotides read TGTGCCAGCAGCTTAGCTAGCGGGAGAGCGGCAGATACGCAGTATTTT.

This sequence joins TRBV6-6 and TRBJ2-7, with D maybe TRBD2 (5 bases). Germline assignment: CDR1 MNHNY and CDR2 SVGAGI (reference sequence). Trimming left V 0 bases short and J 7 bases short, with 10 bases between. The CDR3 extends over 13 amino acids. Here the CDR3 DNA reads TGTGCCAGCAGTTACTCAGAGGGTTCTGAGCAGTACTTC. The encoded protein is CASSYSEGSEQYF.

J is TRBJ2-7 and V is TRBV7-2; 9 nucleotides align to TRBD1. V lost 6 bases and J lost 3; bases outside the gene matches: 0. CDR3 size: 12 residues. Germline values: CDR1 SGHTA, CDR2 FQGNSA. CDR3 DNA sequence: TGTGCCAGCAGGACAGGGGGCTACGAGCAGTACTTC. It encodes CASRTGGYEQYF.

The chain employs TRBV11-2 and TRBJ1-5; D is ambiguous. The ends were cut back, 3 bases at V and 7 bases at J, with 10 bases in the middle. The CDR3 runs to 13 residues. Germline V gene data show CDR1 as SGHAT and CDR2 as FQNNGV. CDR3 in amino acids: CASSFQPKQPQHF. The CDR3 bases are TGTGCCAGCAGCTTTCAACCTAAACAGCCCCAGCATTTT.

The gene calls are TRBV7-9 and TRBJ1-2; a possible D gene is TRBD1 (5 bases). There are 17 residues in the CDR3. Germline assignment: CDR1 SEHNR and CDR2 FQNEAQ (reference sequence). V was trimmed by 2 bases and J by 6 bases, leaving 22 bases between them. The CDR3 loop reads CASSLTQGAGRYDGYTF. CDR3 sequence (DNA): TGTGCCAGCAGCTTAACTCAAGGGGCAGGGCGATACGATGGCTACACCTTC.

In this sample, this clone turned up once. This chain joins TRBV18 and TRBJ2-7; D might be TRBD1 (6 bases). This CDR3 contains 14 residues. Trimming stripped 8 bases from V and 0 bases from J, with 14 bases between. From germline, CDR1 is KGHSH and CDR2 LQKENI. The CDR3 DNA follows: TGTGCCAGCCAAGGACAGAATAGCTCCTACGAGCAGTACTTC. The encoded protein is CASQGQNSSYEQYF.

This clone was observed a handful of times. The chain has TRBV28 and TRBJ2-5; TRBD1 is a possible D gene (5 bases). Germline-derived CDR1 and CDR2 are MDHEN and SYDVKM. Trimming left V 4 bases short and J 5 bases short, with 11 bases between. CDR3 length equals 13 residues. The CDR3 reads CASSSGQVETQYF. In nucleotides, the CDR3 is TGTGCCAGCAGTTCAGGACAAGTCGAGACCCAGTACTTC.

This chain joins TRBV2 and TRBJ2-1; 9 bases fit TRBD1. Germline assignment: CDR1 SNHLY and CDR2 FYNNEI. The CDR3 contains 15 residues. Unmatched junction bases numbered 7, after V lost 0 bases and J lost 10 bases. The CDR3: CASSEAGQGGLEQFF. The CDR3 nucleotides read TGTGCCAGCAGTGAAGCGGGACAGGGAGGTTTGGAGCAGTTCTTC. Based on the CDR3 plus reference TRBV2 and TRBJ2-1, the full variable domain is EPEVTQTPSHQVTQMGQEVILRCVPISNHLYFYWYRQILGQKVEFLVSFYNNEISEKSEIFDDQFSVERPDGSNFTLKIRSTKLEDSAMYFCASSEAGQGGLEQFFGPGTRLTVL.

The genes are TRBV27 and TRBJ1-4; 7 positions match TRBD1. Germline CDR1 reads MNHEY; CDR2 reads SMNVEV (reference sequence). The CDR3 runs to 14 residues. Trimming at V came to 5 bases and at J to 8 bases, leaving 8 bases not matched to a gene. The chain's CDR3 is CASSPVTGSEKLFF. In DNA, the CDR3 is TGTGCCAGCAGTCCTGTGACAGGGAGCGAAAAACTGTTTTTT.

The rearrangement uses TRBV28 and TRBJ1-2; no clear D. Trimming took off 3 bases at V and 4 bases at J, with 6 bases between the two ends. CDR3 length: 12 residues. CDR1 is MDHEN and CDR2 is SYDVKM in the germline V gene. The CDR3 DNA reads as TGTGCCAGCAGTTTGACTAGCTATGGCTACACCTTC. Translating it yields CASSLTSYGYTF.

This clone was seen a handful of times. In DNA, the CDR3 is TGCAGCGTTGAAGAGGGCGGGGACAGGGGATACGAGCAGTACTTC. Residues: CSVEEGGDRGYEQYF. The chain recombines TRBV29-1 with TRBJ2-7, with 10 positions matching TRBD1. There are 15 residues in the CDR3. Unmatched junction bases numbered 6, after V lost 0 bases and J lost 4 bases. Germline V gene sequence: CDR1 SQVTM, CDR2 ANQGSEA.

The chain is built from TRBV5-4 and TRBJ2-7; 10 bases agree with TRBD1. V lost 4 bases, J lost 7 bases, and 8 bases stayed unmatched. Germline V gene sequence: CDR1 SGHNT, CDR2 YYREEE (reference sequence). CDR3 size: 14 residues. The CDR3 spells CASSLDRGRGEQYV. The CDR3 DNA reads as TGTGCCAGCAGCCTTGACAGGGGGCGCGGGGAGCAGTACGTC.

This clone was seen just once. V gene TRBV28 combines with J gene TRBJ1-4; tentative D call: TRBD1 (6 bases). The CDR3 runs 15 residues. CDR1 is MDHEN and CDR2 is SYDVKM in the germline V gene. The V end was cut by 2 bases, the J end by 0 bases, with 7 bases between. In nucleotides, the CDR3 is TGTGCCAGCAGTTTAGGGGGCTCAACTAATGAAAAACTGTTTTTT. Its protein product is CASSLGGSTNEKLFF.

CDR3 sequence reads: CASSLGDSQNIQYF. In DNA form, the CDR3 reads TGCGCCAGCAGCTTGGGTGATAGCCAAAACATTCAGTACTTC. This chain uses TRBV5-1 with TRBJ2-4; D ambiguous. V gave up 0 bases and J gave up 5 bases, with 9 bases separating them. Per germline, CDR1 SGHRS and CDR2 YFSETQ. CDR3 length equals 14 residues.

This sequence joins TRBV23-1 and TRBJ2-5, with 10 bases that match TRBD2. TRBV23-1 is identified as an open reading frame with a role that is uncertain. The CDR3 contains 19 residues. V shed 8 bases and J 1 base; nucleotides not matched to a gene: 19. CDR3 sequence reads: CASWGGIGLAGVSQETQYF. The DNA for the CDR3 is TGCGCCAGCTGGGGGGGCATTGGGCTAGCGGGAGTCTCCCAAGAGACCCAGTACTTC.

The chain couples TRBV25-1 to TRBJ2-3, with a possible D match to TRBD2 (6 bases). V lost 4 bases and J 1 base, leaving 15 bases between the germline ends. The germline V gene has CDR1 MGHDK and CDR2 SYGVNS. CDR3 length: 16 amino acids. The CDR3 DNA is TGTGCCAGCAGTGGGACGGAGGGCATGGGCACAGATACGCAGTATTTT. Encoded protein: CASSGTEGMGTDTQYF.

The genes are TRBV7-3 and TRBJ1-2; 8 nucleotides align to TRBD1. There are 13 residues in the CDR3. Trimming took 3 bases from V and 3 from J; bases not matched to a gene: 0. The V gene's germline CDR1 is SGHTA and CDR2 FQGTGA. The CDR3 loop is CASSLDRDYGYTF. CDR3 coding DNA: TGTGCCAGCAGCTTGGACAGGGACTATGGCTACACCTTC.

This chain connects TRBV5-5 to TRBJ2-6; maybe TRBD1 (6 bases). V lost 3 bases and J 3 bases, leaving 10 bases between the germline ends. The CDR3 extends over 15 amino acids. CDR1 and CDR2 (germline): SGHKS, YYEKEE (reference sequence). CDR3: CASSSGVGGANVLTF. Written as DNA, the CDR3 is TGTGCCAGCAGCTCAGGGGTAGGTGGGGCCAACGTCCTGACTTTC.